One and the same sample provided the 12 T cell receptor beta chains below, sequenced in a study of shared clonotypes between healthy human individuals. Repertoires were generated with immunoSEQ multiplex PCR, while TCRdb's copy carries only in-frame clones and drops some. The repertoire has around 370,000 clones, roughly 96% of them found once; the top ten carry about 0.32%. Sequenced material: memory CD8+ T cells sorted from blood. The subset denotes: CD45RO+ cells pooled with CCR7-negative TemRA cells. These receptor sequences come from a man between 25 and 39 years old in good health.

The CDR3 sequence is CASSILAGGETQYF. CDR3 coding DNA: TGTGCCAGCTCCATTCTAGCAGGAGGAGAGACCCAGTACTTC. The chain is built from TRBV6-1 and TRBJ2-5, with D perhaps TRBD2 (5 bases). V lost 8 bases to trimming and J lost 4 bases, with 17 bases between them. The V gene's germline CDR1 is MNHNS and CDR2 SASEGT. The CDR3 consists of 14 residues.

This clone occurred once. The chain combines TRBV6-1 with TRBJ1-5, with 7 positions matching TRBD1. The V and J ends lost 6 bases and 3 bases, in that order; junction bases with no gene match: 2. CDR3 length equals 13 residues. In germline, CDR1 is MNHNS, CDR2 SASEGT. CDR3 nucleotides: TGTGCCAGCAGCACAGGGGCCAATCAGCCCCAGCATTTT. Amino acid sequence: CASSTGANQPQHF.

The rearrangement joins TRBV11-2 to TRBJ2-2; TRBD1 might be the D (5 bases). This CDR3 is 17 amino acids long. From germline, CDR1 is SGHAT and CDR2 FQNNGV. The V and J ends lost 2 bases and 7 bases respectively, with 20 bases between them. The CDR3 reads CASSLTQGSRVGGELFF. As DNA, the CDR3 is TGTGCCAGCAGCTTAACCCAGGGTTCGCGTGTAGGCGGGGAGCTGTTTTTT.

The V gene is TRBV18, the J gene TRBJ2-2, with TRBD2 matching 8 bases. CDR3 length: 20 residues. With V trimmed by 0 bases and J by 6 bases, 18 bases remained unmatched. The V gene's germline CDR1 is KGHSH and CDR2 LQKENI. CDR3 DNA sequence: TGTGCCAGCTCACCACCGATTTGGCTAGCGGGTGACTCAAGGGCCGGGGAGCTGTTTTTT. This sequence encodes CASSPPIWLAGDSRAGELFF.

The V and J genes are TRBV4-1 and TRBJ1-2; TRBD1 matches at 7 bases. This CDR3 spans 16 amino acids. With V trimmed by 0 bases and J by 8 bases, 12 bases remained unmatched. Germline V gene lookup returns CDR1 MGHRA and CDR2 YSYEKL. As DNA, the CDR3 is TGCGCCAGCAGCCAAGAAGTATGGGACAGCCCCCACGGCTACACCTTC. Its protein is CASSQEVWDSPHGYTF.

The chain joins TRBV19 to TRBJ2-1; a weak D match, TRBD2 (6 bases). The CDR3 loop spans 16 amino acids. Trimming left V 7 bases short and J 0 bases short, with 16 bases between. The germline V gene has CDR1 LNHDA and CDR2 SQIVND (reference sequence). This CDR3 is CASIGRRGNSYNEQFF. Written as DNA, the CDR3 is TGTGCCAGTATAGGGAGGAGAGGGAACTCCTACAATGAGCAGTTCTTC.

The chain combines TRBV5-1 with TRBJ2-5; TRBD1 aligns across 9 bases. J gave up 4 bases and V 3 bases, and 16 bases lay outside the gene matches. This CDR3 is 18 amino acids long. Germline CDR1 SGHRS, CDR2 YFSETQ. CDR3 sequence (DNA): TGCGCCAGCAGCTACCTAGTAACGGACAGGGGAGGGGGAGAGACCCAGTACTTC. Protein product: CASSYLVTDRGGGETQYF.

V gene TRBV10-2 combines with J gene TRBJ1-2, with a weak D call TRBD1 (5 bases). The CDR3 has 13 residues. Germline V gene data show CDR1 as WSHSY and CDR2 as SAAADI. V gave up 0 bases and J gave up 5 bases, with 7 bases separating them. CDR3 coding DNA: TGCGCCAGCAGTGAGTCGGCAGGGTATGGCTACACCTTC. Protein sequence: CASSESAGYGYTF.

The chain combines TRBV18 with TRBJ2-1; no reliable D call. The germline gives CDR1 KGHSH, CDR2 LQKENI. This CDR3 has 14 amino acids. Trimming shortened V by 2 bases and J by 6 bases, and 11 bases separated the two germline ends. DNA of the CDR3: TGTGCCAGCTCACCAAATACATGGGCCAATGAGCAGTTCTTC. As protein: CASSPNTWANEQFF.

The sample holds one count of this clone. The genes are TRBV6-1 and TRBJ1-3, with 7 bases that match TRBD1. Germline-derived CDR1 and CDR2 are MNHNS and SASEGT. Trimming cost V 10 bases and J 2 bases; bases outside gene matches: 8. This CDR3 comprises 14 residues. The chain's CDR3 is CATGGQIAGNTIYF. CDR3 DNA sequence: TGTGCCACCGGGGGACAGATCGCTGGAAACACCATATATTTT.

CDR3 DNA sequence: TGTGCCAGCAGCTTATCGCACAGGGGAACGCAGTATTTT. This codes for CASSLSHRGTQYF. V gene TRBV7-3 combines with J gene TRBJ2-3, with 7 bases matching TRBD1. Germline V CDR1 and CDR2: SGHTA, FQGTGA. CDR3 length: 13 amino acids. Trimming at V came to 2 bases and at J to 9 bases, leaving 5 bases not matched to a gene.

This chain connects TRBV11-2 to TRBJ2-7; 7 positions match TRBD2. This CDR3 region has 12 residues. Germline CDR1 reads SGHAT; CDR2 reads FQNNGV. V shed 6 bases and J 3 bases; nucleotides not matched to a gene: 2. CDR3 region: CASSAGDYEQYF. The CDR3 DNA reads TGTGCCAGCAGTGCGGGAGACTACGAGCAGTACTTC. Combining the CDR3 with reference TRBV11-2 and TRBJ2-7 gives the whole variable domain EAGVAQSPRYKIIEKRQSVAFWCNPISGHATLYWYQQILGQGPKLLIQFQNNGVVDDSQLPKDRFSAERLKGVDSTLKIQPAKLEDSAVYLCASSAGDYEQYFGPGTRLTVT.